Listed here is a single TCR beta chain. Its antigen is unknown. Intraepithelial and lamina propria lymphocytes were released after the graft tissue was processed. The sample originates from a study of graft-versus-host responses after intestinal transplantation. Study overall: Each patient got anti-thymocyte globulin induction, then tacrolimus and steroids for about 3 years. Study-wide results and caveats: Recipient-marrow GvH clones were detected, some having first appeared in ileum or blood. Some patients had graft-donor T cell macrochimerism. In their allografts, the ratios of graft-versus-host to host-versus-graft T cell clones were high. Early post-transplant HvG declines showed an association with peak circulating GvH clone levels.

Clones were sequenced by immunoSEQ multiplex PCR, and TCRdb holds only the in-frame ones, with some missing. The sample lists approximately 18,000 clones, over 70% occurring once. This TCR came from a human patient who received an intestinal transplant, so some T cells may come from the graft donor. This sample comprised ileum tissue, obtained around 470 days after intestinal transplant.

CDR3: CASSPLAGGGGELFF. In DNA form, the CDR3 reads TGTGCCAGCAGCCCACTAGCGGGGGGTGGCGGGGAGCTGTTTTTT. This sequence joins TRBV7-2 and TRBJ2-2, with 12 bases that match TRBD2. The CDR3 covers 15 residues. Per the germline V gene, CDR1 is SGHTA and CDR2 is FQGNSA. After removal of 5 bases from V and 7 bases from J, the junction contained 5 bases not matched to a gene.